Shown below are 15 T cell receptor beta chains from a single sample sequenced in a study of T cells in localized non-small cell lung cancer. Data came from immunoSEQ multiplex PCR; TCRdb stores just in-frame clones and leaves some out. The profile shows 15,000 to 18,000 clones, around 87% of them singletons. The starting material was peripheral blood mononuclear cells, obtained before any cancer treatment. Every receptor here comes from an older male donor with stage II lung adenocarcinoma.

The chain combines TRBV5-5 with TRBJ1-2; a weak D match, TRBD1 (5 bases). The CDR3 extends over 14 amino acids. V was pared by 1 base and J by 2 bases, with 9 bases between. Germline-derived CDR1 and CDR2 are SGHKS and YYEKEE (reference sequence). The CDR3 spells CASSLFRGNYGYTF. Here the CDR3 DNA reads TGTGCCAGCAGCTTGTTTCGGGGGAACTATGGCTACACCTTC. The full variable domain, completed using reference TRBV5-5 and TRBJ1-2, is DAGVTQSPTHLIKTRGQQVTLRCSPISGHKSVSWYQQVLGQGPQFIFQYYEKEERGRGNFPDRFSARQFPNYSSELNVNALLLGDSALYLCASSLFRGNYGYTFGSGTRLTVV.

The J gene is TRBJ2-7, the V gene TRBV9, with D uncertain. Germline loops: CDR1 SGDLS, CDR2 YYNGEE. V was pared by 0 bases and J by 6 bases, with 10 bases between. The CDR3 length is 13 residues. The CDR3 DNA is TGTGCCAGCAGCGTAGCTTCAGGAGCCGAGCAGTACTTC. This codes for CASSVASGAEQYF.

The rearrangement uses TRBV2 and TRBJ2-3; the match to TRBD1 covers 9 bases. This CDR3 has 14 amino acids. Trimming cost V 4 bases and J 5 bases; bases outside gene matches: 4. Looked up from germline, CDR1 is SNHLY and CDR2 is FYNNEI. The CDR3: CASSVGQGRDTQYF. The CDR3 bases are TGTGCCAGCAGTGTGGGACAGGGTAGAGATACGCAGTATTTT.

The rearrangement joins TRBV18 to TRBJ2-7; 8 bases are a match to TRBD1. V gave up 2 bases and J gave up 3 bases; unmatched junction bases: 3. Germline V CDR1 and CDR2: KGHSH, LQKENI. The CDR3 totals 14 residues. CDR3 DNA sequence: TGTGCCAGCTCACCAATTGGACAGGGCTACGAGCAGTACTTC. The encoded protein is CASSPIGQGYEQYF.

The chain has TRBV28 and TRBJ1-5; D might be TRBD1 (5 bases). This CDR3 has 16 amino acids. V shed 5 bases and J shed 1 base, with 15 bases lying between them. CDR1 is MDHEN, CDR2 SYDVKM, per germline. The CDR3 loop is CASSPWGLGSNQPQHF. In nucleotides, the CDR3 is TGTGCCAGCAGTCCGTGGGGACTTGGCAGCAATCAGCCCCAGCATTTT.

The V gene is TRBV7-8, the J gene TRBJ2-5; 14 nucleotides align to TRBD2. The CDR3 is made up of 17 amino acids. V was clipped by 1 base and J by 5 bases; unmatched bases: 6. Germline CDR1 SGHVS, CDR2 FQNEAQ. The CDR3 spells CASSLVTSGRAKETQYF. The CDR3, as DNA: TGTGCCAGCAGCTTAGTGACTAGCGGGAGGGCCAAGGAGACCCAGTACTTC.

Only one count was recorded for this clone. The chain's CDR3 is CASSPGDRAWQPQHF. CDR3 bases: TGTGCCAGCTCACCAGGGGACAGGGCTTGGCAGCCCCAGCATTTT. The V and J genes are TRBV18 and TRBJ1-5, with 9 bases fitting TRBD1. The V and J ends lost 2 bases and 7 bases, in that order; junction bases with no gene match: 6. This CDR3 region has 15 residues. Germline values: CDR1 KGHSH, CDR2 LQKENI.

This CDR3 is CASSLGPGETQYF. The DNA of the CDR3 is TGTGCCAGCAGCCTCGGACCCGGAGAGACCCAGTACTTC. The chain is built from TRBV7-3 and TRBJ2-5; no reliable D call. CDR3 size: 13 residues. Germline CDR1 and CDR2: SGHTA and FQGTGA. Trimming left V 5 bases short and J 4 bases short, with 11 bases between.

This clone was seen a single time. This chain joins TRBV12-5 and TRBJ1-1; D is possibly TRBD1 (5 bases). The V and J ends lost 7 bases and 3 bases respectively, with 12 bases between them. Germline lookup yields CDR1 LGHNT and CDR2 FRNRAP. The CDR3 runs 13 residues. The CDR3 DNA reads TGTGCTAGTGTGGCCCGGGGGGACACTGAAGCTTTCTTT. Translating gives CASVARGDTEAFF.

This chain joins TRBV20-1 and TRBJ2-1, with D perhaps assigned TRBD1 or TRBD2 (5 bases each). Germline lookup yields CDR1 DFQATT and CDR2 SNEGSKA (reference sequence). CDR3 length: 11 amino acids. V shed 6 bases and J shed 13 bases, with 16 bases lying between them. CDR3 loop: CSAQPGPSQFF. The CDR3 DNA reads as TGCAGTGCCCAGCCGGGACCCTCACAGTTCTTC.

This clone is a singleton in its sample. The chain employs TRBV4-3 and TRBJ1-4; D is ambiguous. Germline assignment: CDR1 LGHNA and CDR2 YSLEER. Trimming cost V 0 bases and J 3 bases, with 8 bases left between them. The CDR3 runs to 15 residues. The CDR3 loop is CASSQEIASNEKLFF. In DNA, the CDR3 is TGCGCCAGCAGCCAAGAAATTGCATCTAATGAAAAACTGTTTTTT.

This clone was seen only a few times. CDR3 protein: CSVTRQSQSGEQYF. CDR3 nucleotide sequence: TGCAGCGTGACCAGACAGTCCCAGTCAGGCGAGCAGTACTTC. The gene calls are TRBV29-1 and TRBJ2-7; a possible D gene is TRBD1 (5 bases). Trimming left V 6 bases short and J 6 bases short, with 21 bases between. The CDR3 length is 14 residues. Per germline, CDR1 SQVTM and CDR2 ANQGSEA.

Remarks on this clone: The conserved phenylalanine or tryptophan is not found at the CDR3 terminus, so this likely reflects a read error. It is unclear where the CDR3 begins or ends on the DNA, so no DNA is shown, and the CDR3 is as TCRdb lists it. The chain recombines TRBV11-2 with TRBJ2-7; the DNA was not used to check the table's D call, TRBD2. The CDR3 adds up to 14 amino acids, both ends counted. The germline V gene encodes CDR1 SGHAT and CDR2 FQNNGV. The CDR3 spells CASSPGLAGGSPSL.

The V gene is TRBV27, the J gene TRBJ2-6; possibly TRBD1 or TRBD2 for D (6 bases each). There are 17 residues in the CDR3. Trimming left V 5 bases short and J 1 base short, with 15 bases between. CDR1 MNHEY and CDR2 SMNVEV come from the germline V gene (reference sequence). In DNA form, the CDR3 reads TGTGCCAGCAGTACAGTAGGGGGGCGGTCTGGGGCCAACGTCCTGACTTTC. Translating gives CASSTVGGRSGANVLTF.

This sequence joins TRBV5-8 and TRBJ1-5, with D possibly TRBD1 on 5 matching bases. V lost 4 bases and J 1 base, leaving 18 bases between the germline ends. The germline V gene encodes CDR1 SGHTS and CDR2 YDEGEE. The CDR3 consists of 17 residues. Here the CDR3 DNA reads TGTGCCAGCAGCCGCGAGTTTGGGGGAGAGAGCAATCAGCCCCAGCATTTT. It translates to CASSREFGGESNQPQHF.